This T cell receptor (beta chain) was profiled in a study of cytomegalovirus exposure and HLA in healthy donors. The trim removed 6 bases at V and 2 bases at J, leaving 4 bases unmatched. Germline V CDR1 and CDR2: SQVTM, ANQGSEA. The CDR3 has 14 residues. There are a few counts of this clone. Antigen unknown. Use of 60 Vbeta and 13 Jbeta primers characterized the PCR. The method was immunoSEQ multiplex PCR; TCRdb's version includes in-frame clones alone and lacks a portion of them. The data contain roughly 100,000 clones, around three quarters of them singletons. Study-wide results and caveats: Among CMV-associated TCR beta chains, most appeared HLA-restricted in a later analysis. A prior analysis recorded that most TCR beta V segments were productive about 90% or about 30% of the time.

The V and J genes are TRBV29-1 and TRBJ1-2, with 12 bases lining up with TRBD1. The receptor's source is a man in his fifties in good health and CMV-seropositive. The sequenced sample consisted of PBMCs. The CDR3 DNA reads TGCAGCGTCGGGACAGGGGGCGGGAACTATGGCTACACCTTC. Translating gives CSVGTGGGNYGYTF.